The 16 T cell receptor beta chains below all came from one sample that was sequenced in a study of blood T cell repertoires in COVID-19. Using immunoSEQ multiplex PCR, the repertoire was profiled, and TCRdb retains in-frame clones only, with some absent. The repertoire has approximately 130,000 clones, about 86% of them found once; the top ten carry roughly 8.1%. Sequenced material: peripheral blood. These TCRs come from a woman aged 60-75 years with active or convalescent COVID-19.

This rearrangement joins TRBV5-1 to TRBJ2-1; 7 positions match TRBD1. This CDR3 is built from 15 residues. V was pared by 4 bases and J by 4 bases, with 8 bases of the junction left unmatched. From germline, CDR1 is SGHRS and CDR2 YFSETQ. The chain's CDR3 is CASSIVSGQYNEQFF. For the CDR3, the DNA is TGCGCCAGCAGCATTGTCTCGGGACAGTACAATGAGCAGTTCTTC. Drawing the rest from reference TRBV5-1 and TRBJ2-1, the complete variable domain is KAGVTQTPRYLIKTRGQQVTLSCSPISGHRSVSWYQQTPGQGLQFLFEYFSETQRNKGNFPGRFSGRQFSNSRSEMNVSTLELGDSALYLCASSIVSGQYNEQFFGPGTRLTVL.

The CDR3, as DNA: TGCGCCAGCAGCTTCGAACTAGCGGGGCCTAGCACAGATACGCAGTATTTT. Its translation: CASSFELAGPSTDTQYF. The rearrangement uses TRBV5-1 and TRBJ2-3; 10 nucleotides line up with TRBD2. The length of the CDR3 is 17 residues. The V segment lost 2 bases and the J segment 0 bases; nucleotides outside the gene matches: 6. CDR1 is SGHRS and CDR2 is YFSETQ in the germline V gene.

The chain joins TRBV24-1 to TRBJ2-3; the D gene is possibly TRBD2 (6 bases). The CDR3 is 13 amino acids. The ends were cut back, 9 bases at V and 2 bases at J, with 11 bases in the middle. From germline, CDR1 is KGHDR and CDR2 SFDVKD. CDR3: CATGGGITDTQYF. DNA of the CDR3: TGTGCCACCGGCGGCGGGATCACAGATACGCAGTATTTT.

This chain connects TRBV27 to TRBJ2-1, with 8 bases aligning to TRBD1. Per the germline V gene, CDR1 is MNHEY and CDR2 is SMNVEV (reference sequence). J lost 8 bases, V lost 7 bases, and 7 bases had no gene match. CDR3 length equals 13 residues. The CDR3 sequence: CASTRTGLHEQFF. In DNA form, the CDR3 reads TGTGCCAGCACTAGGACAGGGTTGCATGAGCAGTTCTTC.

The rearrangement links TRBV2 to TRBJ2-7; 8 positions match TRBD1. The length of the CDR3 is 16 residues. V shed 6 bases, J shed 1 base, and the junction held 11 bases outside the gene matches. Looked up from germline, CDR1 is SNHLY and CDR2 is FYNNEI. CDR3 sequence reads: CASRDTGGFGSYEQYF. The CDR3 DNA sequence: TGTGCCAGCAGGGATACAGGGGGATTCGGGTCCTACGAGCAGTACTTC.

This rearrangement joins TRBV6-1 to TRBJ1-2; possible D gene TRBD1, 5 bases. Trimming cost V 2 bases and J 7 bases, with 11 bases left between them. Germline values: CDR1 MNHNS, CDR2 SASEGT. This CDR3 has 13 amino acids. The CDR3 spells CASSEQGGSGYTF. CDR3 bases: TGTGCCAGCAGTGAACAGGGAGGGAGTGGCTACACCTTC.

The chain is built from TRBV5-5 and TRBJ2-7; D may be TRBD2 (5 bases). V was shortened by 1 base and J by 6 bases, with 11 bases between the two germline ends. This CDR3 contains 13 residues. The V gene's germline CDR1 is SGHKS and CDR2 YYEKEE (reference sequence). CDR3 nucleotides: TGTGCCAGCAGCTTGTGGACTGCCCGCGAGCAGTACGTC. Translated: CASSLWTAREQYV.

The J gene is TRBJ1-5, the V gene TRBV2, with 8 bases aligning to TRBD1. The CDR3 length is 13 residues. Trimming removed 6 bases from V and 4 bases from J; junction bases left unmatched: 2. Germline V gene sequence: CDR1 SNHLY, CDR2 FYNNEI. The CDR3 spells CASRDRENQPQHF. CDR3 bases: TGTGCCAGCAGGGACAGGGAGAATCAGCCCCAGCATTTT.

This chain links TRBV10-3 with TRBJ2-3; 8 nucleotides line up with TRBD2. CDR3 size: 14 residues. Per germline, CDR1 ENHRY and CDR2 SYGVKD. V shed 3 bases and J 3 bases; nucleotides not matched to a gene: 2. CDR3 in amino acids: CAISDGGGTDTQYF. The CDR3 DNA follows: TGTGCCATCAGTGACGGCGGGGGGACAGATACGCAGTATTTT.

In DNA form, the CDR3 reads TGTGCCACCAGTGACCCTCTAGCGGGAGTGGAAGATACGCAGTATTTT. This encodes CATSDPLAGVEDTQYF. This rearrangement joins TRBV24-1 to TRBJ2-3, with 10 bases identical to TRBD2. The V gene end was trimmed by 4 bases and the J gene end by 5 bases; junction bases not matched to a gene: 8. The CDR3 is 16 amino acids. The germline V gene has CDR1 KGHDR and CDR2 SFDVKD.

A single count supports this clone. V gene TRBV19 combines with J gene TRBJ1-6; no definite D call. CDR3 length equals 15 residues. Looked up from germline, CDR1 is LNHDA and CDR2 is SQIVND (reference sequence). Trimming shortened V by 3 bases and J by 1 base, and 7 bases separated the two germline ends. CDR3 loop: CASSMGSSYNSPLHF. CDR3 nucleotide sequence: TGTGCCAGTAGTATGGGCAGTTCCTATAATTCACCCCTCCACTTT.

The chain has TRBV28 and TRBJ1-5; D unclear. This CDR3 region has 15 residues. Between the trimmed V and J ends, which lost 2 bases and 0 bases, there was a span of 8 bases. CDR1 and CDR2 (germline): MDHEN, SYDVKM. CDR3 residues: CASSLHSRSNQPQHF. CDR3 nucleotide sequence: TGTGCCAGCAGTTTACACAGCCGTAGCAATCAGCCCCAGCATTTT.

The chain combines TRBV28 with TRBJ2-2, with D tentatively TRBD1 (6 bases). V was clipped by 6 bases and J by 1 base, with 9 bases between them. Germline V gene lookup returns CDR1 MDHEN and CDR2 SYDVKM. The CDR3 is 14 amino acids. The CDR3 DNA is TGTGCCAGCAGCCTGACAGGGAACACCGGGGAGCTGTTTTTT. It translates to CASSLTGNTGELFF.

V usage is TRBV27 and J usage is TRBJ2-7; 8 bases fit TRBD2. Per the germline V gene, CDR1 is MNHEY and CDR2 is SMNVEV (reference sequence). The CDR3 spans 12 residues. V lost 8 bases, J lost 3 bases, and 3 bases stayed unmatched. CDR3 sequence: CASGSGVYEQYF. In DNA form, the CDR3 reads TGTGCCAGCGGTAGCGGGGTCTACGAGCAGTACTTC.

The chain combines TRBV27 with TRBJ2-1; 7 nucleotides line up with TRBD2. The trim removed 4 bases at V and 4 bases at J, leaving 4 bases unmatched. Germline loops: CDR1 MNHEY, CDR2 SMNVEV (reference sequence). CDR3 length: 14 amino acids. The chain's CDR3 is CASSSLATYNEQFF. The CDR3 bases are TGTGCCAGCAGTTCACTAGCGACGTACAATGAGCAGTTCTTC.

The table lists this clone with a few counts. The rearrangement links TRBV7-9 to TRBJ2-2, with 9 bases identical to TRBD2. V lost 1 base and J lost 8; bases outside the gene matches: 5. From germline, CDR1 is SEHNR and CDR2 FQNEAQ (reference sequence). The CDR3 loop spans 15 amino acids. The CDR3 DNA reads TGTGCCAGCAGCTTAGATCTCGGACTAGCGGGGGAGCTGTTTTTT. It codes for CASSLDLGLAGELFF.